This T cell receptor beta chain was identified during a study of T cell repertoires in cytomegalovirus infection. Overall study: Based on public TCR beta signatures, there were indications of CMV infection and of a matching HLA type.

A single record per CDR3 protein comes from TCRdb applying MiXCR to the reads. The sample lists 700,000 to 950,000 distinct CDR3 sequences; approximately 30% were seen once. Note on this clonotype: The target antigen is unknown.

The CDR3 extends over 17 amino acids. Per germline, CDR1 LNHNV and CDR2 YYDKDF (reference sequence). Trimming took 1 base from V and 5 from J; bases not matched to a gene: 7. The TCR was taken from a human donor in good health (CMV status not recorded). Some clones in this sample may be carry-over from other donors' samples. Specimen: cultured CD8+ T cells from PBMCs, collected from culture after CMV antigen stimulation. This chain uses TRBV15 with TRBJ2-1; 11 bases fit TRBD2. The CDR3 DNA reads TGTGCCACCAGCAGAGTCCTGGGACTAGCGGATGACAATGAGCAGTTCTTC. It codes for CATSRVLGLADDNEQFF.